These 17 T cell receptor beta chains originate from one sample sequenced in a study of blood T cell repertoires in COVID-19. Libraries were prepared by immunoSEQ multiplex PCR; TCRdb keeps only in-frame clonotypes and omits some of them. The table has around 250,000 clones, 89% seen once; the top ten hold less than 1%. Sequencing was performed on peripheral blood. The receptors shown here come from a middle-aged woman who had recovered from COVID-19.

V is TRBV27 and J is TRBJ2-3; 13 bases are a match to TRBD2. Trimming cost V 6 bases and J 4 bases; bases outside gene matches: 7. Germline CDR1 is MNHEY and CDR2 is SMNVEV (reference sequence). The CDR3 sequence is 16 residues long. The CDR3 DNA sequence: TGTGCCAGCAGCCCGGGGACTAGCGGGGTCGCAGATACGCAGTATTTT. It is translated as CASSPGTSGVADTQYF.

This rearrangement joins TRBV27 to TRBJ2-2; D remains unclear. Germline lookup yields CDR1 MNHEY and CDR2 SMNVEV (reference sequence). Trimming removed 3 bases from V and 1 base from J, with 6 bases in between. This CDR3 has 14 residues. The CDR3 bases are TGTGCCAGCAGTTTTTATCGGAACACCGGGGAGCTGTTTTTT. This translates into CASSFYRNTGELFF.

The rearrangement links TRBV7-8 to TRBJ2-7, with TRBD2 identical over 9 bases. Unmatched junction bases numbered 13, after V lost 6 bases and J lost 4 bases. The CDR3 sequence is 16 residues long. CDR1 and CDR2 from the germline V gene are SGHVS and FQNEAQ. The CDR3 loop is CASRSTRGTSWYEQYF. As DNA, the CDR3 is TGTGCCAGCAGATCAACCCGCGGGACTAGCTGGTACGAGCAGTACTTC.

The gene calls are TRBV2 and TRBJ1-6, with D possibly matching TRBD1 (6 bases). This CDR3 spans 13 amino acids. Germline V CDR1 and CDR2: SNHLY, FYNNEI. V gave up 6 bases and J gave up 16 bases, with 19 bases separating them. The CDR3 region is CASRPLGGAGLHF. The CDR3 DNA reads as TGTGCCAGCAGGCCCCTGGGGGGGGCAGGGCTCCACTTT.

This rearrangement joins TRBV3-1 (or the pseudogene TRBV3-2) to TRBJ2-7, with 11 bases lining up with TRBD2. V was clipped by 1 base and J by 6 bases; unmatched bases: 5. The length of the CDR3 is 15 residues. Looked up from germline, CDR1 is LGHDT and CDR2 is YNNKEL (reference sequence). This CDR3 reads CASSQGLAGGLEQYF. The CDR3 DNA follows: TGTGCCAGCAGCCAAGGGCTAGCGGGAGGTCTCGAGCAGTACTTC.

The rearrangement links TRBV18 to TRBJ2-7; 8 bases are shared with TRBD1. V shed 3 bases, J shed 2 bases, and the junction held 6 bases outside the gene matches. There are 15 residues in the CDR3. Germline V CDR1 and CDR2: KGHSH, LQKENI. The CDR3 region is CASSPMGQEAYEQYF. The CDR3 DNA reads TGTGCCAGCTCACCCATGGGACAGGAAGCCTACGAGCAGTACTTC.

The chain combines TRBV13 with TRBJ2-1; the D gene is possibly TRBD1 (6 bases). This CDR3 has 15 amino acids. V was clipped by 5 bases and J by 0 bases, with 11 bases between them. The V gene's germline CDR1 is PRHDT and CDR2 FYEKMQ (reference sequence). The CDR3 nucleotides read TGTGCCAGCAGCCTAACAGGGAGCTCCTACAATGAGCAGTTCTTC. The encoded protein is CASSLTGSSYNEQFF.

The rearrangement links TRBV6-6 to TRBJ1-1, with 7 positions matching TRBD1. The CDR3 is made up of 13 amino acids. The germline V gene encodes CDR1 MNHNY and CDR2 SVGAGI (reference sequence). With V trimmed by 0 bases and J by 7 bases, 2 bases remained unmatched. The chain's CDR3 is CASSYSGTVEAFF. The CDR3 region has the DNA TGTGCCAGCAGTTACTCCGGGACAGTTGAAGCTTTCTTT.

This clone appeared a single time. The chain recombines TRBV19 with TRBJ2-1; D is perhaps TRBD2 (6 bases). V was shortened by 11 bases and J by 1 base, with 18 bases between the two germline ends. Germline V gene data show CDR1 as LNHDA and CDR2 as SQIVND (reference sequence). The CDR3 is made up of 15 amino acids. This chain's CDR3 is CASALGLASYNEQFF. CDR3 DNA sequence: TGTGCCTCAGCCTTGGGTCTAGCGTCCTACAATGAGCAGTTCTTC.

J is TRBJ2-4 and V is TRBV6-1; tentative D call: TRBD2 (6 bases). With 3 bases removed from V and 9 bases from J, the gap between germline ends came to 21 bases. Per the germline V gene, CDR1 is MNHNS and CDR2 is SASEGT. The CDR3 has 16 residues. The CDR3 here is CASSDVSTREKGIQYF. The CDR3 DNA reads as TGTGCCAGCAGTGACGTCTCGACTAGGGAGAAAGGCATTCAGTACTTC.

The chain has TRBV6-5 and TRBJ2-7, with 10 bases that match TRBD1. V gave up 2 bases and J gave up 7 bases; unmatched junction bases: 5. The CDR3 has 14 amino acids. Germline assignment: CDR1 MNHEY and CDR2 SVGAGI. This chain's CDR3 is CASSYDRGRREQYF. DNA of the CDR3: TGTGCCAGCAGTTACGACAGGGGGCGCCGAGAGCAGTACTTC.

This rearrangement joins TRBV15 to TRBJ2-1, with 10 bases that match TRBD2. The V segment lost 0 bases and the J segment 6 bases; nucleotides outside the gene matches: 8. The CDR3 consists of 17 residues. Germline lookup yields CDR1 LNHNV and CDR2 YYDKDF (reference sequence). CDR3 region: CATSREIRLAGLNEQFF. The DNA for the CDR3 is TGTGCCACCAGCAGAGAGATTCGACTAGCGGGTCTCAATGAGCAGTTCTTC.

This clone was detected ten times or more. This chain connects TRBV7-2 to TRBJ2-3; 14 bases align to TRBD2. From germline, CDR1 is SGHTA and CDR2 FQGNSA. The CDR3 spans 16 residues. V trimming: 1 base; J trimming: 7 bases; junction bases outside the gene matches: 4. The CDR3 DNA reads as TGTGCCAGCAGCTTAGAAGGGACTAGCGGGAGACATACGCAGTATTTT. It translates to CASSLEGTSGRHTQYF.

The chain links TRBV6-5 to TRBJ2-7; 10 positions agree with TRBD1. The CDR3 covers 15 residues. Germline CDR1 is MNHEY and CDR2 is SVGAGI. J gave up 4 bases and V 4 bases, and 7 bases lay outside the gene matches. The chain's CDR3 is CASSSRQGAVYEQYF. CDR3 sequence (DNA): TGTGCCAGCAGTTCCAGACAGGGGGCGGTGTACGAGCAGTACTTC.

The genes are TRBV19 and TRBJ2-1; TRBD1 agrees at 9 bases. The CDR3 is 14 amino acids. V was clipped by 3 bases and J by 4 bases; unmatched bases: 1. Looked up from germline, CDR1 is LNHDA and CDR2 is SQIVND (reference sequence). Written as DNA, the CDR3 is TGTGCCAGTAGTATCGGACAGGGGTACAATGAGCAGTTCTTC. This gives the protein CASSIGQGYNEQFF.

J is TRBJ1-1 and V is TRBV27; TRBD1 matches 7 bases. V lost 6 bases to trimming and J lost 1 base; unmatched junction nucleotides: 2. Germline CDR1 and CDR2: MNHEY and SMNVEV (reference sequence). CDR3 size: 13 residues. The CDR3 DNA is TGTGCCAGCAGGGGACAGCAGAACACTGAAGCTTTCTTT. Its protein product is CASRGQQNTEAFF.

This rearrangement joins TRBV24-1 to TRBJ2-2; tentative D call: TRBD2 (6 bases). CDR3 length: 14 amino acids. Per the germline V gene, CDR1 is KGHDR and CDR2 is SFDVKD. V lost 7 bases and J lost 4, with 12 bases in between. The CDR3 DNA follows: TGTGCCACCAGCGGAGGGAGTAGCACCGGGGAGCTGTTTTTT. Protein sequence: CATSGGSSTGELFF.